Ten or more counts support the clone carrying this T cell receptor beta chain. Germline V gene sequence: CDR1 PRHDT, CDR2 FYEKMQ (reference sequence). This CDR3 is built from 15 residues. V dropped 7 bases and J dropped 0 bases, with 16 bases sitting between them. The TCR beta CDR3 regions underwent amplification using RNA transcripts as the source. The HTBI primer set drove a first-round RT-PCR of the TCR CDR3. TCRdb re-called the multiplex PCR reads with MiXCR, one entry per CDR3 protein. Among 300,000 to 400,000 distinct CDR3 sequences listed, around 20% were seen once. These data originate in a study of T cells in Graves' hyperthyroidism and ophthalmopathy. Study details: Blood was drawn when the patient was first diagnosed and still untreated.

This rearrangement joins TRBV13 to TRBJ2-7; D is perhaps TRBD1 or TRBD2 (5 bases each). This clonotype originated in a woman aged 45-65 years with Graves' hyperthyroidism. Sample: blood. This CDR3 reads CASKQRGESSYEQYF. CDR3 DNA: TGTGCCAGCAAACAAAGAGGGGAGAGCTCCTACGAGCAGTACTTC.